These 14 T cell receptor beta chains came from one sample sequenced in a study of T cell repertoires in cytomegalovirus infection. Their recognized antigens are unknown. MiXCR was run by TCRdb on the reads, yielding one entry per CDR3 protein. The repertoire holds about 340,000 distinct CDR3 sequences, almost 30% seen once, with 20% in the top ten. The specimen comprised cultured PBMCs, sampled from culture after CMV antigen stimulation. The receptors here all came from a human donor in good health (CMV status not recorded). Some clones in this sample may be carry-over from other donors' samples.

Concerning this clonotype: The junction differs from germline at one of its ends, possibly a read error. This chain connects TRBV4-3 to TRBJ2-7; D might be TRBD1 or TRBD2, each matching 5 bases. The CDR3 contains 13 residues. Germline loops: CDR1 LGHNA, CDR2 YSLEER. The CDR3 here is CASSQPDGTQGVF. The CDR3 bases are TGCGCCAGCAGCCAACCCGACGGGACCCAAGGAGTATTC.

The V and J genes are TRBV12-3 or TRBV12-4 and TRBJ1-1, with D perhaps matching TRBD1 (5 bases). The CDR3 covers 12 residues. V lost 6 bases to trimming and J lost 11 bases, with 16 bases between them. The CDR3: CASSPSGRGAFF. DNA for the CDR3: TGTGCCAGCAGCCCCTCGGGTCGGGGGGCTTTCTTT.

The CDR3 DNA follows: TGCAGCGCCGCCTTATTTGGAAACACCATATATTTT. This codes for CSAALFGNTIYF. V gene TRBV29-1 combines with J gene TRBJ1-3; D unresolved. CDR1 and CDR2 (germline): SQVTM, ANQGSEA. The CDR3 length is 12 residues. V was shortened by 7 bases and J by 3 bases, with 10 bases between the two germline ends.

Only a few counts were recorded for this clonotype. This sequence joins TRBV5-1 and TRBJ1-2, with 7 bases aligning to TRBD1. Germline V gives CDR1 SGHRS, CDR2 YFSETQ. The CDR3 totals 17 residues. The V gene end was trimmed by 0 bases and the J gene end by 7 bases; junction bases not matched to a gene: 15. The CDR3 protein is CASSLGIGTEMESGYTF. The CDR3 DNA reads TGCGCCAGCAGCTTGGGTATTGGGACAGAAATGGAGAGTGGCTACACCTTC.

This rearrangement joins TRBV5-1 to TRBJ1-1; tentatively, D is TRBD1 (6 bases). Trimming took 4 bases from V and 0 from J, leaving 22 bases between them. Germline CDR1 is SGHRS and CDR2 is YFSETQ. The CDR3 covers 18 residues. CDR3 bases: TGCGCCAGCAGCACAGGGAGGGGCGGGCAGCTTATGAACACTGAAGCTTTCTTT. Translation gives CASSTGRGGQLMNTEAFF.

There are many counts of this clonotype. This chain uses TRBV19 with TRBJ2-7; 8 bases line up with TRBD2. Germline-derived CDR1 and CDR2 are LNHDA and SQIVND (reference sequence). V lost 5 bases and J lost 3; bases outside the gene matches: 6. The CDR3 has 14 amino acids. The CDR3 sequence: CASSPLSGSYEQYF. In DNA, the CDR3 is TGTGCCAGTAGTCCCCTCAGCGGGAGCTACGAGCAGTACTTC.

The chain is built from TRBV3-1 and TRBJ1-2; D might be TRBD1 (5 bases). Trimming removed 1 base from V and 4 bases from J, with 10 bases in between. The V gene's germline CDR1 is LGHDT and CDR2 YNNKEL (reference sequence). This CDR3 contains 14 residues. The CDR3 loop reads CASSQGGGPYGYTF. Written as DNA, the CDR3 is TGTGCCAGCAGCCAAGGGGGGGGTCCCTATGGCTACACCTTC.

The chain couples TRBV7-9 to TRBJ1-1; no firm D call. The CDR3 sequence is 13 residues long. Germline V gene lookup returns CDR1 SEHNR and CDR2 FQNEAQ (reference sequence). With 5 bases removed from V and 5 bases from J, the gap between germline ends came to 12 bases. DNA of the CDR3: TGTGCCAGCAGCCGAGGAAGGGAGACTGAAGCTTTCTTT. This encodes CASSRGRETEAFF.

This clonotype showed up many times. The J gene is TRBJ1-2, the V gene TRBV7-2; 9 bases are a match to TRBD1. Unmatched junction bases numbered 8, after V lost 5 bases and J lost 4 bases. The CDR3 extends over 15 amino acids. Germline V gene data show CDR1 as SGHTA and CDR2 as FQGNSA. The CDR3 region is CASSLTGGAGYGYTF. CDR3 bases: TGTGCCAGCAGCCTCACAGGGGGCGCTGGCTATGGCTACACCTTC.

This clonotype was observed a handful of times. The junction departs from the called germline gene at one end, perhaps through a read error. The CDR3 spells CASSKAGGGETQYF. DNA of the CDR3: TGTGCCAGCAGTAAAGCGGGAGGAGGAGAGACCCAGTACTTC. The chain joins TRBV6-1 to TRBJ2-5; 9 nucleotides align to TRBD2. CDR1 is MNHNS and CDR2 is SASEGT in the germline V gene. CDR3 size: 14 residues.

This clonotype occurred a few times. The V and J genes are TRBV12-3 or TRBV12-4 and TRBJ1-6; D not resolved. This CDR3 comprises 15 residues. Trimming took 5 bases from V and 14 from J, leaving 22 bases between them. The CDR3: CASSLIPEIYSTLHF. CDR3 nucleotides: TGTGCCAGCAGTCTTATTCCAGAAATATATTCGACCCTCCACTTT.

CDR3 DNA sequence: TGTGCCAGCAGTTTCAGCCAGCAAGAGACCCAGTACTTC. Translation: CASSFSQQETQYF. The chain couples TRBV12-3 or TRBV12-4 to TRBJ2-5; D gene ambiguous. Between the trimmed V and J ends, which lost 3 bases and 2 bases, there was a span of 7 bases. This CDR3 has 13 residues.

Concerning this clonotype: A read error may produce the germline difference seen at one junction end. The rearrangement links TRBV7-6 to TRBJ2-7; D possibly corresponds to TRBD2 (5 bases). CDR1 and CDR2 (germline): SGHVS, FNYEAQ. This CDR3 region has 14 residues. CDR3 sequence (DNA): TGTGCTAGCAGCTTCCACGGGGTCGTTCACGAGCAGTACTTC. Translated: CASSFHGVVHEQYF.

This sequence joins TRBV3-1 and TRBJ1-1; TRBD1 is a possible D gene (6 bases). Between the trimmed V and J ends, which lost 1 base and 1 base, there was a span of 10 bases. This CDR3 spans 15 amino acids. CDR1 and CDR2 (germline): LGHDT, YNNKEL (reference sequence). The CDR3 sequence is CASSQVGRGNTEAFF. The CDR3 DNA sequence: TGTGCCAGCAGCCAAGTCGGCAGGGGGAACACTGAAGCTTTCTTT.